One and the same sample provided the 10 T cell receptor beta chains below, sequenced in a study of OX40 agonist ivuxolimab in advanced cancers. Some clones are missing from TCRdb's copy, which holds only in-frame ones; the method was immunoSEQ multiplex PCR. The repertoire holds 81,000 or so clones, with under 95% as singletons. Sample: CD4+ or CD8+ T cells sorted from blood, taken in a trial of the OX40 agonist ivuxolimab. All receptors derive from an adult with an advanced solid tumor such as melanoma, head and neck, liver or kidney cancer.

The rearrangement joins TRBV28 to TRBJ1-2, with D unclear. The germline V gene encodes CDR1 MDHEN and CDR2 SYDVKM. Deletions cut 7 bases from V and 8 bases from J, with 11 bases between. The CDR3 runs to 11 residues. The CDR3 here is CASTSFGGYTF. The CDR3 DNA sequence: TGTGCCAGCACGTCCTTCGGGGGCTACACCTTC.

The rearrangement joins TRBV4-3 to TRBJ1-3, with D possibly matching TRBD1 (5 bases). V lost 0 bases, J lost 7 bases, and 13 bases lay in between. CDR3 size: 15 residues. CDR1 is LGHNA, CDR2 YSLEER, per germline. This CDR3 reads CASSQDETVGNTIYF. The CDR3 DNA reads as TGCGCCAGCAGCCAAGATGAGACAGTGGGGAACACCATATATTTT.

This chain joins TRBV28 and TRBJ1-1; a possible D gene is TRBD1 (5 bases). CDR1 is MDHEN, CDR2 SYDVKM, per germline. This CDR3 is 17 amino acids long. Trimming cost V 5 bases and J 4 bases, with 23 bases left between them. CDR3 protein: CASSRPPGGWGTTEAFF. The DNA for the CDR3 is TGTGCCAGCAGTCGTCCTCCCGGGGGATGGGGGACCACTGAAGCTTTCTTT.

The chain carries TRBV5-1 and TRBJ1-6; 7 nucleotides line up with TRBD1. CDR1 is SGHRS, CDR2 YFSETQ, per germline. V shed 3 bases and J 9 bases; nucleotides not matched to a gene: 6. This CDR3 has 14 residues. The CDR3, as DNA: TGCGCCAGCAGCTGGGACAGCGTTACTTCACCCCTCCACTTT. As protein: CASSWDSVTSPLHF.

The genes are TRBV6-5 and TRBJ2-7; 11 nucleotides match TRBD1. CDR1 is MNHEY, CDR2 SVGAGI, per germline. CDR3 size: 13 residues. V gave up 8 bases and J gave up 5 bases; unmatched junction bases: 5. The CDR3 DNA follows: TGTGCCAGCTCGGCGGGACAGGGGGACGAGCAGTACTTC. It encodes CASSAGQGDEQYF.

This chain joins TRBV27 and TRBJ2-1, with D possibly matching TRBD2 (7 bases). Germline V gene sequence: CDR1 MNHEY, CDR2 SMNVEV (reference sequence). The CDR3 is 16 amino acids. Trimming took 0 bases from V and 4 from J, leaving 13 bases between them. CDR3 sequence reads: CASSLSSGEGYNEQFF. CDR3 DNA sequence: TGTGCCAGCAGTTTATCGTCAGGGGAGGGATACAATGAGCAGTTCTTC.

The chain combines TRBV27 with TRBJ2-1; D unclear. Trimming left V 3 bases short and J 0 bases short, with 6 bases between. Germline loops: CDR1 MNHEY, CDR2 SMNVEV (reference sequence). The length of the CDR3 is 14 residues. The CDR3 nucleotides are TGTGCCAGCAGTTTTGGCCCCTCCTACAATGAGCAGTTCTTC. It specifies CASSFGPSYNEQFF.

The chain combines TRBV28 with TRBJ2-1, with TRBD2 identical over 7 bases. Germline V gives CDR1 MDHEN, CDR2 SYDVKM. V dropped 4 bases and J dropped 7; count of bases not matched to a gene: 10. The CDR3 has 15 amino acids. The CDR3 region has the DNA TGTGCCAGCAGTTGGGAACCTAGCGGAAATAATGAGCAGTTCTTC. Amino acids: CASSWEPSGNNEQFF.

The chain joins TRBV11-3 to TRBJ2-1; D remains ambiguous. Germline values: CDR1 SGHNT, CDR2 YENEEA. This CDR3 has 13 residues. Trimming pared 3 bases from V and 4 bases from J, leaving 7 bases between. CDR3 region: CASSFLIYNEQFF. CDR3 nucleotides: TGTGCCAGCAGCTTTCTTATTTACAATGAGCAGTTCTTC.

The J gene is TRBJ1-2, the V gene TRBV6-1; D is uncertain. CDR3 length equals 14 residues. Germline V gene data show CDR1 as MNHNS and CDR2 as SASEGT. V was trimmed by 2 bases and J by 6 bases, leaving 13 bases between them. The CDR3 nucleotides are TGTGCCAGCAGTGAATTAGCCGGACGCGATGGCTACACCTTC. Translating gives CASSELAGRDGYTF.